This record looks at one T cell receptor beta chain sequence and its context. Its target is not known. RNA extraction and reverse transcription yielded cDNA as sequencing template. Assay: immunoSEQ multiplex PCR; the TCRdb copy retains only in-frame clones and omits some. The sample includes 170,000 or so clones, 58% of them seen just once. The treatment denotes: oral pan-JAK inhibitor, 5-10 mg twice daily. Investigators sorted PBMCs to obtain both CD4+ and CD8+ T cells. The data stem from a study of CD8+ T cells in alopecia areata. Across the study: Tofacitinib was taken orally by treated patients, and the dose was 5 to 10 mg twice daily.

Study-wide findings and caveats: For lesional scalp, especially alopecia totalis/universalis, clonality was higher than in normal scalp.

This CDR3 is 15 amino acids long. V gave up 1 base and J gave up 5 bases, with 13 bases separating them. Germline-derived CDR1 and CDR2 are SGHRS and YFSETQ. The chain joins TRBV5-1 to TRBJ2-1; tentatively, D is TRBD2 (7 bases). The TCR was taken from a human donor with alopecia areata. The source was CD8+ T cells sorted from blood, collected at week 24, from a patient treated with tofacitinib. The chain's CDR3 is CASSLPREGDNEQFF. The CDR3 DNA reads as TGCGCCAGCAGCTTGCCAAGGGAGGGGGACAATGAGCAGTTCTTC.